The present entry profiles one TCR beta chain with its context. It lacks a known antigen. Nothing much larger sits one base from this clone, and base qualities are not available. Other DNA sequences in this sample translate to the same CDR3. Whole blood was collected in K2EDTA tubes by collaborating institutions according to the institutions' own protocols. Collaborator samples were shipped for TCRbeta analysis as frozen whole blood, isolated PBMCs, or DNA extracted from either sample type. This entry is derived from a study of blood T cell repertoires in COVID-19 (dated by TCRdb to 2019 to 2021). In terms of the full investigation: Samples covering the acute and convalescent phases of COVID-19 were provided by collaborators in the United States, Italy and Spain. The prospective study material was composed of cDNA or gDNA derived from T cells, B-cell-depleted T cells, or PBMCs. Deeply sampled blood TCRbeta repertoires from subjects exposed to, actively infected with, or recovered from COVID-19 were included in the dataset. The repertoires were released in a freely available public database intended as a resource for research on the immune response to SARS-CoV-2. Samples came from the ongoing ImmuneRACE study (first 160 participants) plus 1,254 subjects from 6 global collaborators. Nearly every sample came with metadata listing a de-identified subject ID, COVID-19 status, age in years and sex. HLA class I and class II types, where available, came from metadata supplied by the sample provider rather than from assay-based typing. The research as a whole found: Clinical and demographic metadata were provided uncurated, with the amount varying by source and participant.

TCRbeta CDR3 regions were amplified from genomic DNA by means of the immunoSEQ Assay, a bias-controlled multiplex PCR. Per the authors' processing: The number of nucleated cells in each sample was estimated from the amplification of reference gene primers within the assay. To quantify the absolute abundance of each unique TCRbeta CDR3 rearrangement, sequence reads were collapsed and filtered. For each sample, productive Simpson clonality was calculated by taking the square root of Simpson's diversity index across productive rearrangements. As stored in TCRdb, this immuneACCESS dataset retains in-frame rearrangements with V and J assigned. A fraction of the clones does not appear; measured against another copy, unresolved V genes explain less than half of the discrepancy, and the remainder lacks a known reason. V and J calls and clone size follow that table, whereas D and trimming were derived from the DNA. The sample table holds about 320,000 clones, of which about 86% were seen once. Of the sample, roughly 1.1% falls within the top ten clones.

CDR1 and CDR2, per the germline V gene (reference sequence), are GTSNPN and SVGIG. Deletion took 0 bases off V and 4 bases off J, with a span of 7 bases between the germline ends. Counted from cysteine to phenylalanine, this CDR3 has 13 amino acids. Only CDR3 DNA remains: 39 bases, in frame from the first base. This sequence originates from a woman between 45 and 60 years old with acute or convalescent COVID-19. The sequence joins TRBV30 to TRBJ1-5, with no confident D gene call. Specimen: peripheral blood. The CDR3: CAWSVRGNQPQHF. Read as DNA, the sequence is TGTGCCTGGAGTGTACGGGGAAATCAGCCCCAGCATTTT.